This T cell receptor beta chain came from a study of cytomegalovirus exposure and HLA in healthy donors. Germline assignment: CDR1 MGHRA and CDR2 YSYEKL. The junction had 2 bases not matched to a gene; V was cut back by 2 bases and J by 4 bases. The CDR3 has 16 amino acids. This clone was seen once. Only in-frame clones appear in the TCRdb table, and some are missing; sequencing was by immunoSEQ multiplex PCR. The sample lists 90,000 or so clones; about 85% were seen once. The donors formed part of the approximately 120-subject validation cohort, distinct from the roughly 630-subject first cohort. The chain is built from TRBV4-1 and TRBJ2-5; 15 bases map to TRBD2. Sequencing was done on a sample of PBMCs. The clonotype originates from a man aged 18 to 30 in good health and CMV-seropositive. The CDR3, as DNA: TGCGCCAGCAGCCAACCGGGACTAGCGGGAGGAGAGACCCAGTACTTC. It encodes CASSQPGLAGGETQYF.